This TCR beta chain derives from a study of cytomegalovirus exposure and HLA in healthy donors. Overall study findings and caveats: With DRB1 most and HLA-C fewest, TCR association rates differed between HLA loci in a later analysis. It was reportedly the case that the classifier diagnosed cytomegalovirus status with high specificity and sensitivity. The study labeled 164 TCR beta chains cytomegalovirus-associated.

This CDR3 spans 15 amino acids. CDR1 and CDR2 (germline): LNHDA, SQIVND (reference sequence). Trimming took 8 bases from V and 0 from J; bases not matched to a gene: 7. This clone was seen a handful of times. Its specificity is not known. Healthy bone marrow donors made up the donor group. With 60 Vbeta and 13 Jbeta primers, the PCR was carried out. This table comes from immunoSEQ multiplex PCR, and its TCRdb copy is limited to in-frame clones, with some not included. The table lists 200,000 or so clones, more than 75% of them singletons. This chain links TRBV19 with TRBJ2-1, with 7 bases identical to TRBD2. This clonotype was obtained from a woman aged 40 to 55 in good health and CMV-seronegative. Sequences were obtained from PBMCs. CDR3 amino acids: CASGLGGSSYNEQFF. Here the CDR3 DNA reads TGTGCCAGTGGGCTCGGGGGGAGCTCCTACAATGAGCAGTTCTTC.